A single sample is the source of the 15 T cell receptor beta chains below, sequenced in a study of OX40 agonist ivuxolimab in advanced cancers. The assay was immunoSEQ multiplex PCR, and TCRdb's table has in-frame clones only and misses some. The sample yields over 35,000 clones, 87% seen once. Sequencing was performed on CD4+ or CD8+ T cells sorted from blood, taken in a trial of the OX40 agonist ivuxolimab. These receptors were taken from an adult with an advanced solid tumor such as melanoma, head and neck, liver or kidney cancer.

The CDR3 region is CASSQSSNTQETQYF. DNA for the CDR3: TGTGCCAGCAGCCAGAGCAGTAATACCCAAGAGACCCAGTACTTC. The chain combines TRBV7-3 with TRBJ2-5, with D unclear. V was trimmed by 5 bases and J by 1 base, leaving 14 bases between them. CDR1 and CDR2 from the germline V gene are SGHTA and FQGTGA. CDR3 size: 15 residues.

The chain joins TRBV5-1 to TRBJ2-5, with 11 positions matching TRBD1. This CDR3 comprises 14 residues. V dropped 3 bases and J dropped 4; count of bases not matched to a gene: 2. Germline assignment: CDR1 SGHRS and CDR2 YFSETQ. DNA for the CDR3: TGCGCCAGCAGCTGGACAGGGGGCACAGAGACCCAGTACTTC. Protein sequence: CASSWTGGTETQYF.

The genes are TRBV19 and TRBJ2-2, with no clear D. The CDR3 is 15 residues long. The germline gives CDR1 LNHDA, CDR2 SQIVND (reference sequence). The ends were cut back, 3 bases at V and 0 bases at J, with 8 bases in the middle. The chain's CDR3 is CASSMRRTNTGELFF. CDR3 nucleotides: TGTGCCAGTAGTATGCGTCGAACGAACACCGGGGAGCTGTTTTTT. The variable domain in full, with the rest retrieved from reference TRBV19 and TRBJ2-2, is DGGITQSPKYLFRKEGQNVTLSCEQNLNHDAMYWYRQDPGQGLRLIYYSQIVNDFQKGDIAEGYSVSREKKESFPLTVTSAQKNPTAFYLCASSMRRTNTGELFFGEGSRLTVL.

By sample share, this clone is medium-sized. This CDR3 is also generated by other DNA sequences in the sample. The chain uses TRBV7-9 and TRBJ1-2; TRBD1 agrees at 7 bases. This CDR3 is 12 amino acids long. Trimming at V came to 4 bases and at J to 7 bases, leaving 3 bases not matched to a gene. The germline V gene has CDR1 SEHNR and CDR2 FQNEAQ (reference sequence). CDR3 sequence: CASSSTGVGYTF. As DNA, the CDR3 is TGTGCCAGCAGCTCAACAGGGGTTGGCTACACCTTC.

This chain connects TRBV18 to TRBJ2-1; D perhaps matches TRBD2 (5 bases). The germline V gene has CDR1 KGHSH and CDR2 LQKENI. Between the trimmed V and J ends, which lost 5 bases and 8 bases, there was a span of 10 bases. CDR3 length: 12 residues. The CDR3 DNA reads as TGTGCCAGCTCAGGTGGGAGAGATGAGCAGTTCTTC. It specifies CASSGGRDEQFF.

J is TRBJ2-1 and V is TRBV27; the D gene is possibly TRBD2 (5 bases). CDR1 and CDR2 from the germline V gene are MNHEY and SMNVEV (reference sequence). V lost 7 bases and J 2 bases, leaving 18 bases between the germline ends. There are 16 residues in the CDR3. The CDR3 DNA reads TGTGCCAGCACCCCCGCCGGGGTCCGAACCTACAATGAGCAGTTCTTC. It encodes CASTPAGVRTYNEQFF.

The genes are TRBV4-2 and TRBJ2-3; the D gene is possibly TRBD1 (6 bases). Per the germline V gene, CDR1 is LGHNA and CDR2 is YNFKEQ. The CDR3 contains 16 residues. V was pared by 4 bases and J by 1 base, with 15 bases between. Here the CDR3 DNA reads TGTGCCAGCAGCCGGAGTATCCCAGGGGGCACAGATACGCAGTATTTT. Protein sequence: CASSRSIPGGTDTQYF.

This clone has more than one count but fewer than ten. This sequence joins TRBV6-1 and TRBJ1-5; no definite D call. Germline loops: CDR1 MNHNS, CDR2 SASEGT. This CDR3 region has 13 residues. V was trimmed by 5 bases and J by 5 bases, leaving 10 bases between them. The CDR3 region has the DNA TGTGCCAGCAGTCCCGCCGGTTATCAGCCCCAGCATTTT. Its protein product is CASSPAGYQPQHF.

This clone was seen repeatedly, ten times or more. The chain recombines TRBV19 with TRBJ2-7; 12 nucleotides line up with TRBD2. CDR3 length: 16 amino acids. Germline-derived CDR1 and CDR2 are LNHDA and SQIVND (reference sequence). V was pared by 3 bases and J by 3 bases, with 6 bases of the junction left unmatched. The DNA for the CDR3 is TGTGCCAGTAGTATCAGTCTAGCGGGAGGGGACTACGAGCAGTACTTC. It translates to CASSISLAGGDYEQYF.

The chain is built from TRBV14 and TRBJ1-6, with a possible D match to TRBD1 (5 bases). Trimming pared 1 base from V and 8 bases from J, leaving 15 bases between. The germline V gene encodes CDR1 SGHDN and CDR2 FVKESK. The CDR3 is made up of 16 amino acids. CDR3 protein: CASSQGFRGGDSPLHF. The CDR3 DNA is TGTGCCAGCAGCCAAGGTTTTCGGGGGGGAGATTCACCCCTCCACTTT.

The chain has TRBV28 and TRBJ2-7; D perhaps matches TRBD1 (6 bases). With 6 bases removed from V and 4 bases from J, the gap between germline ends came to 10 bases. Germline V gene sequence: CDR1 MDHEN, CDR2 SYDVKM. This CDR3 is 12 amino acids long. CDR3: CASSEQGYEQYF. As DNA, the CDR3 is TGTGCCAGCAGCGAACAGGGTTACGAGCAGTACTTC. Complete variable domain (other parts from reference TRBV28 and TRBJ2-7): DVKVTQSSRYLVKRTGEKVFLECVQDMDHENMFWYRQDPGLGLRLIYFSYDVKMKEKGDIPEGYSVSREKKERFSLILESASTNQTSMYLCASSEQGYEQYFGPGTRLTVT.

The gene calls are TRBV6-6 and TRBJ1-4, with a weak D call TRBD1 (6 bases). The germline gives CDR1 MNHNY, CDR2 SVGAGI (reference sequence). The CDR3 spans 14 residues. V dropped 6 bases and J dropped 5 bases, with 13 bases sitting between them. The CDR3 DNA reads as TGTGCCAGCAGACAGGGACCGCCAAATGAAAAACTGTTTTTT. Residues: CASRQGPPNEKLFF.

This sequence joins TRBV7-3 and TRBJ2-1; 8 bases align to TRBD2. This CDR3 is 16 amino acids long. Germline loops: CDR1 SGHTA, CDR2 FQGTGA. J lost 6 bases, V lost 2 bases, and 9 bases had no gene match. CDR3 DNA sequence: TGTGCCAGCAGCTTAGATGGCGGGGGGTTCCTCAATGAGCAGTTCTTC. Protein: CASSLDGGGFLNEQFF.

The V and J genes are TRBV5-6 and TRBJ2-1, with D uncertain. Germline CDR1 is SGHDT and CDR2 is YYEEEE. The V end was cut by 0 bases, the J end by 0 bases, with 4 bases between. The CDR3 is made up of 14 amino acids. DNA for the CDR3: TGTGCCAGCAGCTTGGGGGTCTCCTACAATGAGCAGTTCTTC. This gives the protein CASSLGVSYNEQFF.

The J gene is TRBJ2-7, the V gene TRBV28, with D perhaps matching TRBD2 (6 bases). CDR3 length: 15 residues. V gave up 5 bases and J gave up 1 base, with 15 bases separating them. Germline V gene sequence: CDR1 MDHEN, CDR2 SYDVKM. The CDR3 protein is CASSAPPGRSYEQYF. In nucleotides, the CDR3 is TGTGCCAGCAGTGCCCCCCCCGGGAGATCCTACGAGCAGTACTTC.